This T cell receptor beta chain came from a study of cytomegalovirus exposure and HLA in healthy donors. The study, taken as a whole, reports: Associated with HLA alleles at 0.05 false discovery rate in a later analysis were around 17,000 TCR beta sequences. One cluster of highly shared sequence variants probably arose as a sequencing artifact. The study reported that TCR beta sequences accurately predicted HLA-A and HLA-B alleles in most subjects. Analyzed later, most CMV-associated TCR beta chains appeared HLA-restricted.

Germline V gives CDR1 SQVTM, CDR2 ANQGSEA. V trimming: 1 base; J trimming: 5 bases; junction bases outside the gene matches: 8. This CDR3 is 15 amino acids long. This clone was recorded a few times. Its antigen remains unidentified. The PCR made use of 60 Vbeta and 13 Jbeta primers. Method: immunoSEQ multiplex PCR; TCRdb's copy keeps in-frame clones and lacks some. The table records 75,000 to 80,000 clones, roughly two thirds of them present only once. The receptor's source is a man aged 60 to 69 in good health and CMV-seropositive. Input material: PBMCs. The chain links TRBV29-1 to TRBJ2-7; TRBD2 matches at 10 bases. The DNA for the CDR3 is TGCAGCGTTGAAGCGCTAGCGGGAGTTAACAACGAGCAGTACTTC. It translates to CSVEALAGVNNEQYF.